A single sample gave rise to the 27 T cell receptor beta chains below, sequenced in a study of blood T cell repertoires in COVID-19. Assay: immunoSEQ multiplex PCR; the TCRdb copy retains only in-frame clones and omits some. The sample consists of tens of thousands of clones, around 85% of them appearing once. The sample comprised peripheral blood. Receptors originate from a woman at least 80 years old with acute or convalescent COVID-19.

In this sample, this clone turned up once. This rearrangement joins TRBV28 to TRBJ2-7; 8 bases are a match to TRBD2. The germline V gene encodes CDR1 MDHEN and CDR2 SYDVKM. The CDR3 contains 13 residues. The trim removed 7 bases at V and 4 bases at J, leaving 6 bases unmatched. The CDR3 here is CASTRGVGYEQYF. The CDR3 nucleotides read TGTGCCAGCACGCGGGGGGTAGGGTACGAGCAGTACTTC.

V usage is TRBV7-2 and J usage is TRBJ1-1; D gene uncertain. Germline V gene sequence: CDR1 SGHTA, CDR2 FQGNSA. V lost 5 bases to trimming and J lost 1 base, with 14 bases between them. The CDR3 has 15 residues. The CDR3 region has the DNA TGTGCCAGCAGCAAGTCACAGCCAGCGAACACTGAAGCTTTCTTT. It codes for CASSKSQPANTEAFF.

The CDR3 region is CASSGGQGHFTDTQYF. For the CDR3, the DNA is TGTGCCAGTAGTGGAGGACAGGGACACTTTACAGATACGCAGTATTTT. V is TRBV19 and J is TRBJ2-3, with 8 bases matching TRBD1. The V gene's germline CDR1 is LNHDA and CDR2 SQIVND (reference sequence). The V gene end was trimmed by 5 bases and the J gene end by 3 bases; junction bases not matched to a gene: 10. The CDR3 runs 16 residues.

DNA of the CDR3: TGTGCCAGCACAACGGGACAGGGTGTCGGCGGGGAGCTGTTTTTT. This translates into CASTTGQGVGGELFF. This chain links TRBV27 with TRBJ2-2, with TRBD1 identical over 9 bases. Germline CDR1 and CDR2: MNHEY and SMNVEV (reference sequence). The J segment lost 7 bases and the V segment lost 7 bases, leaving 10 bases of the junction unmatched. The CDR3 has 15 residues.

The chain uses TRBV5-5 and TRBJ2-3, with D unclear. CDR1 and CDR2 from the germline V gene are SGHKS and YYEKEE (reference sequence). The CDR3 length is 13 residues. Trimming removed 1 base from V and 1 base from J, with 4 bases in between. In DNA form, the CDR3 reads TGTGCCAGCAGCTTGCCTGGCACAGATACGCAGTATTTT. Its protein is CASSLPGTDTQYF.

Of note for this clone: This probably arose from a read error, given a far larger clone one base away. V gene TRBV2 combines with J gene TRBJ2-7; possibly TRBD2 for D (7 bases). This CDR3 has 16 amino acids. Trimming pared 4 bases from V and 0 bases from J, leaving 16 bases between. Germline V gives CDR1 SNHLY, CDR2 FYNNEI. The CDR3 protein is CASSGGEGGGSYEQYF. The CDR3 nucleotides are TGTGCCAGCAGTGGGGGGGAAGGGGGGGGCTCCTACGAGCAGTACTTC.

V and J are TRBV6-5 and TRBJ1-1, with TRBD1 as a possible D gene (5 bases). The V gene lost 2 bases and the J gene lost 4 bases, with 17 bases spanning the gap. The CDR3 extends over 16 amino acids. Germline values: CDR1 MNHEY, CDR2 SVGAGI. The CDR3 reads CASSYRLGREATEAFF. CDR3 coding DNA: TGTGCCAGCAGTTACAGGTTAGGCAGGGAGGCCACTGAAGCTTTCTTT.

This clone was seen only once. The chain employs TRBV5-4 and TRBJ1-2; D is ambiguous. The CDR3 is 12 amino acids. In germline, CDR1 is SGHNT, CDR2 YYREEE (reference sequence). Between the trimmed V and J ends, which lost 4 bases and 8 bases, there was a span of 12 bases. The CDR3 loop reads CASSPDYGGYTF. The CDR3 nucleotides are TGTGCCAGCAGCCCAGATTATGGCGGCTACACCTTC.

This clone came up once. V gene TRBV12-3 or TRBV12-4 combines with J gene TRBJ2-1; D is unclear. V lost 5 bases to trimming and J lost 10 bases, with 9 bases between them. The CDR3 has 11 amino acids. In nucleotides, the CDR3 is TGTGCCAGCAGTACCGCCGGGGAGCAGTTCTTC. Amino acids: CASSTAGEQFF.

This sequence joins TRBV7-9 and TRBJ1-5; 9 nucleotides agree with TRBD1. V lost 5 bases and J lost 4; bases outside the gene matches: 9. The germline V gene has CDR1 SEHNR and CDR2 FQNEAQ (reference sequence). There are 16 residues in the CDR3. The CDR3 loop reads CASSPRGQGWNQPQHF. The CDR3 DNA is TGTGCCAGCAGCCCCCGCGGACAGGGGTGGAATCAGCCCCAGCATTTT.

The chain is built from TRBV25-1 and TRBJ2-1; 12 positions match TRBD2. CDR1 MGHDK and CDR2 SYGVNS come from the germline V gene. Trimming at V came to 6 bases and at J to 10 bases, leaving 10 bases not matched to a gene. This CDR3 has 15 amino acids. CDR3 in amino acids: CASRLAGGGGREQFF. The CDR3 nucleotides read TGTGCCAGCAGACTAGCGGGAGGCGGGGGACGGGAGCAGTTCTTC.

The chain joins TRBV7-8 to TRBJ2-3; TRBD1 aligns across 8 bases. The ends lost 3 bases at V and 4 bases at J; junction bases unmatched: 3. The V gene's germline CDR1 is SGHVS and CDR2 FQNEAQ. This CDR3 contains 14 residues. CDR3 nucleotides: TGTGCCAGCAGCTTGGGACAGGTCGCAGATACGCAGTATTTT. It codes for CASSLGQVADTQYF.

This sequence joins TRBV29-1 and TRBJ1-1, with D unclear. Germline assignment: CDR1 SQVTM and CDR2 ANQGSEA. Trimming removed 0 bases at V and 2 bases at J, with 10 bases between. This CDR3 comprises 14 residues. As DNA, the CDR3 is TGCAGCGTTGAAGATACCGGGTTAAACACTGAAGCTTTCTTT. This encodes CSVEDTGLNTEAFF.

CDR3 residues: CASSGLQENTEAFF. CDR3 coding DNA: TGTGCCAGCAGTGGGTTACAGGAGAACACTGAAGCTTTCTTT. V usage is TRBV3-1 (or the pseudogene TRBV3-2) and J usage is TRBJ1-1; possibly TRBD1 for D (5 bases). Germline V gene lookup returns CDR1 LGHDT and CDR2 YNNKEL (reference sequence). The CDR3 length is 14 residues. Trimming took 6 bases from V and 1 from J, leaving 12 bases between them.

The V call is TRBV18, the J call TRBJ2-7; a weak D match, TRBD2 (6 bases). Trimming took 3 bases from V and 8 from J, leaving 17 bases between them. Germline CDR1 and CDR2: KGHSH and LQKENI. The CDR3 is 14 residues long. The CDR3 DNA reads as TGTGCCAGCTCACCCATTGTAGGGGACTTTCAGCAGTACTTC. It specifies CASSPIVGDFQQYF.

J is TRBJ1-2 and V is TRBV7-2, with 7 bases lining up with TRBD1. This CDR3 has 17 residues. Germline V lookup: CDR1 SGHTA, CDR2 FQGNSA. V was pared by 5 bases and J by 2 bases, with 14 bases of the junction left unmatched. The CDR3 DNA is TGTGCCAGCAGCCATGCTAATTCAGGGGGGACGAACTATGGCTACACCTTC. Protein sequence: CASSHANSGGTNYGYTF.

Written as DNA, the CDR3 is TGTGCCAGCAGCTTACACAGGGGCACCAACTATGGCTACACCTTC. It encodes CASSLHRGTNYGYTF. This chain links TRBV5-5 with TRBJ1-2; 7 bases map to TRBD1. The V gene's germline CDR1 is SGHKS and CDR2 YYEKEE (reference sequence). V lost 2 bases to trimming and J lost 2 bases; unmatched junction nucleotides: 6. There are 15 residues in the CDR3.

This CDR3 is CASSFFGSGYEQYF. The CDR3 coding sequence is TGTGCCAGCAGCTTTTTCGGGAGTGGTTACGAGCAGTACTTC. V is TRBV7-8 and J is TRBJ2-7; weak D call: TRBD2 (6 bases). The germline V and J ends were trimmed by 3 bases and 4 bases, with 13 bases remaining between them. The CDR3 spans 14 residues. Germline V lookup: CDR1 SGHVS, CDR2 FQNEAQ.

This chain joins TRBV12-3 or TRBV12-4 and TRBJ2-2; maybe TRBD2 (6 bases). With 3 bases removed from V and 13 bases from J, the gap between germline ends came to 15 bases. The CDR3 is 13 amino acids. The CDR3 region has the DNA TGTGCCAGCAGTTTTAGGGCGGGACCGAGGCTGTTTTTT. Its translation: CASSFRAGPRLFF.

The chain carries TRBV7-2 and TRBJ2-7; D might be TRBD2 (6 bases). Per the germline V gene, CDR1 is SGHTA and CDR2 is FQGNSA. Trimming removed 3 bases at V and 6 bases at J, with 15 bases between. CDR3 length: 14 amino acids. Written as DNA, the CDR3 is TGTGCCAGCAGCTTCCTCGGGACTCTCTCCGAGCAGTACTTC. Protein sequence: CASSFLGTLSEQYF.

The V gene is TRBV19, the J gene TRBJ2-3; TRBD1 aligns across 7 bases. The CDR3 loop spans 16 amino acids. V lost 4 bases to trimming and J lost 6 bases; unmatched junction nucleotides: 13. Germline V gene lookup returns CDR1 LNHDA and CDR2 SQIVND (reference sequence). CDR3 DNA sequence: TGTGCCAGTAGTAGACAAGGACACAAACAGGGGGATACGCAGTATTTT. Amino acid sequence: CASSRQGHKQGDTQYF.

The rearrangement joins TRBV18 to TRBJ2-1; 11 bases agree with TRBD2. The CDR3 has 16 residues. The J segment lost 7 bases and the V segment lost 1 base, leaving 6 bases of the junction unmatched. Per germline, CDR1 KGHSH and CDR2 LQKENI. The CDR3 coding sequence is TGTGCCAGCTCACCACTGGGACTAGCGGTAAAAAATGAGCAGTTCTTC. Encoded protein: CASSPLGLAVKNEQFF.

The gene calls are TRBV5-6 and TRBJ2-7; 7 positions agree with TRBD1. CDR3 length: 14 amino acids. V shed 4 bases, J shed 2 bases, and the junction held 6 bases outside the gene matches. Germline values: CDR1 SGHDT, CDR2 YYEEEE. The DNA of the CDR3 is TGTGCCAGCAGCCCGACAGGGTTTCCCTACGAGCAGTACTTC. Its translation: CASSPTGFPYEQYF. Filled out from reference TRBV5-6 and TRBJ2-7, the complete variable domain reads DAGVTQSPTHLIKTRGQQVTLRCSPKSGHDTVSWYQQALGQGPQFIFQYYEEEERQRGNFPDRFSGHQFPNYSSELNVNALLLGDSALYLCASSPTGFPYEQYFGPGTRLTVT.

The J gene is TRBJ2-1, the V gene TRBV6-5; 8 bases are a match to TRBD2. With 7 bases clipped from V and 5 bases from J, the junction kept 10 bases outside the gene matches. Germline V lookup: CDR1 MNHEY, CDR2 SVGAGI. The CDR3 runs 15 residues. CDR3 in amino acids: CASTKVAGGHNEQFF. The CDR3 DNA reads as TGTGCCAGCACAAAGGTTGCGGGAGGTCACAATGAGCAGTTCTTC.

J is TRBJ1-5 and V is TRBV7-9; D call uncertain. There are 18 residues in the CDR3. Germline CDR1 is SEHNR and CDR2 is FQNEAQ (reference sequence). The V end was cut by 2 bases, the J end by 0 bases, with 17 bases between. The CDR3 is CASSLPKAEIYSNQPQHF. The DNA for the CDR3 is TGTGCCAGCAGCTTACCAAAGGCGGAGATTTATAGCAATCAGCCCCAGCATTTT.

The CDR3 DNA reads as TGTGCCAGCAGTCCCGGGACAGGGGGTCCCTTCAACTATGGCTACACCTTC. As protein: CASSPGTGGPFNYGYTF. The gene calls are TRBV6-6 and TRBJ1-2; TRBD1 agrees at 11 bases. Per germline, CDR1 MNHNY and CDR2 SVGAGI (reference sequence). With 5 bases clipped from V and 2 bases from J, the junction kept 10 bases outside the gene matches. The CDR3 extends over 17 amino acids.

J is TRBJ1-4 and V is TRBV7-9; D is uncertain. V lost 0 bases to trimming and J lost 7 bases, with 12 bases between them. The CDR3 has 15 residues. Germline CDR1 reads SEHNR; CDR2 reads FQNEAQ (reference sequence). This chain's CDR3 is CASSLAVGPGEKLFF. CDR3 nucleotide sequence: TGTGCCAGCAGCTTAGCAGTAGGTCCGGGTGAAAAACTGTTTTTT.